The T cell receptor (beta chain) described here comes from a study of T cell changes during pregnancy in multiple sclerosis. Generated by immunoSEQ multiplex PCR, the TCRdb table keeps only in-frame clones and is missing some. The data contain about 62,000 clones, 92% of them singletons. Per germline, CDR1 SGDLS and CDR2 YYNGEE. The CDR3 runs to 14 residues. V was pared by 6 bases and J by 6 bases, with 17 bases between. Here the sequenced sample was peripheral blood, taken in the second trimester of pregnancy. This receptor was obtained from a female donor in good health, enrolled as a control in a pregnancy study. This chain joins TRBV9 and TRBJ2-3; D gene uncertain. The CDR3 is CASNGPGQSDTQYF. In nucleotides, the CDR3 is TGTGCCAGCAATGGGCCAGGTCAATCGGATACGCAGTATTTT.